This T cell receptor (beta chain) is from a study of OX40 agonist ivuxolimab in advanced cancers. A note on the overall study: The costimulatory receptor OX40 (CD134) was targeted by ivuxolimab, a fully human IgG2 agonistic monoclonal antibody. Of the 50 to 55 dose-escalation patients, hepatocellular carcinoma was present in roughly 19, melanoma in roughly 15, renal cell carcinoma in 9 and head and neck cancer in 9. Intravenous ivuxolimab was administered to patients every 2 weeks at six dose levels: 0.01, 0.1, 0.3, 1.5, 3 and 10 mg/kg. Patients were allowed to have had prior anti-PD-1, anti-PD-L1 or anti-CTLA-4 therapy, and 30% to 40% of the dose-escalation patients had been treated with checkpoint inhibitors. Partial responses were achieved by three dose-escalation patients, of whom one had hepatocellular carcinoma and two had cutaneous melanoma. Peripheral TCRbeta sequencing aimed to test whether ivuxolimab altered TCR sequence diversity and caused clonal T-cell expansion. The paper reports the monotherapy dose-escalation portion (N of about 50 patients) of the phase I ivuxolimab trial. A male proportion of 70% to 90% and a mean age of 60 years, ranging from 23 to 79, were recorded for the dose-escalation cohort. The paper's findings and limits, for the study overall: Clonal expansion of both CD4+ and CD8+ blood T cells was observed from baseline to week 6 at doses 0.1 to 3.0 mg/kg. The antigen specificity of the peripheral T cells that underwent clonal expansion was not determined. Low levels of normalized T-cell clonal expansion were also seen in some patients who did not respond. In the 0.1-3.0 mg/kg groups, partial responders had among the lowest normalized peripheral clonal expansion, particularly in CD8+ T cells. After ivuxolimab, CD8+ T cells had more expanded clones than CD4+ T cells on average.

To sequence the TCRbeta CDR3 region, genomic DNA was isolated from the sorted cells. TCRbeta CDR3 regions were sequenced using the immunoSEQ Assay. TCRdb's version of the immuneACCESS table is confined to in-frame rearrangements and falls short of the full clone set. An unresolved V gene accounts for under half of the shortfall where checked; the remainder is of unknown origin. This sample holds 100,000 to 130,000 clones; approximately 90% were observed only once. The ten largest make up about 0.67% of the sample. The trial excluded patients who had a history of autoimmune disease or were on systemic immunosuppression. Peripheral blood for TCR sequencing was collected from all dose cohorts at baseline, on cycle 4 day 1, and on cycle 7 day 1. The samples were taken from a phase I, first-in-human, multicenter, open-label dose-escalation trial of ivuxolimab. Adults with locally advanced or metastatic melanoma, renal cell carcinoma, hepatocellular carcinoma or head and neck squamous cell carcinoma were enrolled in the trial. CD4+ and CD8+ T cells were sorted separately from peripheral blood before TCR sequencing.

In the case of this clone: It has no known antigen specificity. Base quality data are lacking; no much larger clone is found one base away.

The trim is 0 bases for V and 3 bases for J, with a gap of 8 bases between the germline ends. The CDR3 runs 15 residues from the cysteine to the phenylalanine. Only the CDR3 part of the read is kept: 45 bases, read in frame from the first base. CDR1 and CDR2 are drawn from the germline V gene: LGHNA, YNFKEQ. Sequencing used CD4+ or CD8+ T cells sorted from blood, obtained in a trial of the OX40 agonist ivuxolimab. Recombination connected TRBV4-2 to TRBJ2-2, with the D segment possibly TRBD1 or TRBD2, each aligning over 6 bases. The sequence was collected from an adult with an advanced solid tumor such as melanoma, head and neck, liver or kidney cancer. The DNA is TGTGCCAGCAGCCAAGAGAGGGGGGACACCGGGGAGCTGTTTTTT. This yields the protein CASSQERGDTGELFF.